This T cell receptor (beta chain) was recorded in a study of PD-1 blockade in classical Hodgkin lymphoma. Study details: The patients were dosed with nivolumab 3 mg/kg, infused intravenously every 2 weeks. Study-level points and caveats: The study found that TCR diversity rose significantly by C4D1 in CD4+ but not CD8+ cells. The repertoire differences lack a defined cause, possibly disease activity or prior therapy. The baseline diversity of complete responders showed similarity to that of newly diagnosed patients.

Every patient experienced relapse after autologous stem cell transplantation, and brentuximab vedotin exposure varied. To note about this clone: Its antigen remains unknown.

The assay was immunoSEQ multiplex PCR, and TCRdb's table has in-frame clones only and misses some. Of roughly 92,000 clones detected, roughly 90% appear once; the ten largest clones hold 2.8%. Here the sequenced sample was peripheral blood mononuclear cells (PBMCs), taken at baseline. The source is a human donor with classical Hodgkin lymphoma.

The CDR3 nucleotides read TGTGCCAGCAGTTTTGGCGGAGCCAAAAACATTCAGTACTTC. Translating it yields CASSFGGAKNIQYF. V gene TRBV27 combines with J gene TRBJ2-4; no clear D. Germline V gives CDR1 MNHEY, CDR2 SMNVEV (reference sequence). The CDR3 has 14 amino acids. The V end was cut by 3 bases, the J end by 0 bases, with 6 bases between.